The 29 T cell receptor beta chains below were found in one sample sequenced in a study of T cells in Graves' hyperthyroidism and ophthalmopathy. Amplified TCR beta CDR3 regions derived from RNA transcripts. Researchers ran a first-round RT-PCR on the TCR CDR3 using the HTBI primer set. TCRdb redid the calling of the multiplex PCR reads with MiXCR, one entry per CDR3 protein. The data hold about 500,000 distinct CDR3 sequences, with approximately 16% observed a single time. Sequences were obtained from blood. The receptor set was obtained from a woman under 40 with Graves' ophthalmopathy.

This chain connects TRBV2 to TRBJ1-6; D gene uncertain. Germline V gene sequence: CDR1 SNHLY, CDR2 FYNNEI. The CDR3 has 12 amino acids. V shed 5 bases and J shed 11 bases, with 10 bases lying between them. CDR3 in amino acids: CASSTIIPPLHF. The CDR3 DNA reads as TGTGCCAGCAGTACCATTATCCCACCCCTCCACTTT.

This clonotype showed up many times. The chain employs TRBV7-9 and TRBJ2-1; D unresolved. Trimming left V 7 bases short and J 7 bases short, with 11 bases between. This CDR3 has 12 residues. Germline V gives CDR1 SEHNR, CDR2 FQNEAQ (reference sequence). CDR3 amino acids: CASNDLENEQFF. The CDR3 DNA is TGTGCCAGCAACGACCTCGAGAATGAGCAGTTCTTC. The entire variable domain, with the rest obtained from reference TRBV7-9 and TRBJ2-1, is as follows: DTGVSQNPRHKITKRGQNVTFRCDPISEHNRLYWYRQTLGQGPEFLTYFQNEAQLEKSRLLSDRFSAERPKGSFSTLEIQRTEQGDSAMYLCASNDLENEQFFGPGTRLTVL.

This clonotype came up many times. The genes are TRBV3-1 and TRBJ1-1; D remains unclear. Germline V gene sequence: CDR1 LGHDT, CDR2 YNNKEL (reference sequence). Trimming removed 1 base at V and 3 bases at J, with 18 bases between. The CDR3 has 17 residues. The DNA for the CDR3 is TGTGCCAGCAGCCAAGGAACACGTCTGTTATGGGACACTGAAGCTTTCTTT. Its translation is CASSQGTRLLWDTEAFF.

This clonotype was picked up many times. The chain links TRBV3-1 to TRBJ2-7, with D maybe TRBD1 (5 bases). Trimming stripped 6 bases from V and 2 bases from J, with 8 bases between. CDR3 length equals 12 residues. Germline CDR1 reads LGHDT; CDR2 reads YNNKEL (reference sequence). This CDR3 is CASRDSAYEQYF. The CDR3 DNA reads as TGTGCCAGCAGAGACAGTGCCTACGAGCAGTACTTC.

This clonotype has more than one count but fewer than ten. This chain links TRBV12-5 with TRBJ2-7; 9 positions match TRBD2. V was clipped by 5 bases and J by 1 base; unmatched bases: 12. The CDR3 is 17 residues long. CDR1 and CDR2 (germline): LGHNT, FRNRAP. In DNA form, the CDR3 reads TGTGCTAGTGGTGCCGAGCCTAGCGGGAAAGAATCCTACGAGCAGTACTTC. Its translation: CASGAEPSGKESYEQYF.

This clonotype was seen many times. The chain carries TRBV20-1 and TRBJ2-5; TRBD2 agrees at 9 bases. There are 14 residues in the CDR3. Per the germline V gene, CDR1 is DFQATT and CDR2 is SNEGSKA (reference sequence). Trimming cost V 6 bases and J 4 bases; bases outside gene matches: 9. CDR3 amino acids: CSATGTSQIETQYF. CDR3 DNA: TGCAGTGCCACCGGGACTAGCCAGATAGAGACCCAGTACTTC.

The V gene is TRBV10-3, the J gene TRBJ2-3; the match to TRBD2 covers 7 bases. Germline-derived CDR1 and CDR2 are ENHRY and SYGVKD. CDR3 size: 14 residues. V lost 6 bases and J lost 2; bases outside the gene matches: 5. The CDR3 here is CAIRREGTTDTQYF. The DNA of the CDR3 is TGTGCCATCAGGAGGGAGGGCACCACAGATACGCAGTATTTT.

This clonotype was detected only a few times. This rearrangement joins TRBV27 to TRBJ2-5; 8 nucleotides agree with TRBD1. This CDR3 region has 15 residues. The V gene's germline CDR1 is MNHEY and CDR2 SMNVEV (reference sequence). Germline trimming cut 2 bases from V and 1 base from J; bases unmatched to any gene: 3. Here the CDR3 reads CASSLQGAGQETQYF. CDR3 nucleotide sequence: TGTGCCAGCAGTTTACAGGGGGCCGGCCAAGAGACCCAGTACTTC.

This clonotype was seen only a few times. This chain joins TRBV5-4 and TRBJ2-3; D perhaps matches TRBD2 (6 bases). Trimming took off 1 base at V and 5 bases at J, with 8 bases between the two ends. The CDR3 length is 13 residues. CDR1 and CDR2 from the germline V gene are SGHNT and YYREEE (reference sequence). The CDR3 protein is CASSLPAGDTQYF. DNA of the CDR3: TGTGCCAGCAGCTTGCCAGCGGGAGATACGCAGTATTTT. The full variable domain, rest sourced from reference TRBV5-4 and TRBJ2-3, is ETGVTQSPTHLIKTRGQQVTLRCSSQSGHNTVSWYQQALGQGPQFIFQYYREEENGRGNFPPRFSGLQFPNYSSELNVNALELDDSALYLCASSLPAGDTQYFGPGTRLTVL.

This rearrangement joins TRBV29-1 to TRBJ1-4; D remains unclear. The V gene's germline CDR1 is SQVTM and CDR2 ANQGSEA. The CDR3 loop spans 15 amino acids. Trimming left V 0 bases short and J 0 bases short, with 8 bases between. The CDR3 loop reads CSVEEESSTNEKLFF. The CDR3 coding sequence is TGCAGCGTTGAAGAGGAGAGTTCAACTAATGAAAAACTGTTTTTT.

In its sample, this clonotype was seen many times. The gene calls are TRBV11-2 and TRBJ1-1; maybe TRBD1 (6 bases). Germline CDR1 is SGHAT and CDR2 is FQNNGV. V was pared by 5 bases and J by 6 bases, with 16 bases between. This CDR3 has 14 amino acids. CDR3 amino acids: CASSLLQGGAEAFF. The CDR3 DNA sequence: TGTGCCAGCAGCCTTCTACAGGGCGGAGCTGAAGCTTTCTTT.

This clonotype was found many times. The chain employs TRBV20-1 and TRBJ2-7; no definite D call. V was pared by 6 bases and J by 2 bases, with 17 bases between. The germline gives CDR1 DFQATT, CDR2 SNEGSKA (reference sequence). The CDR3 extends over 14 amino acids. CDR3 in DNA: TGCAGTGCCCTTAAGGCAGGAACTACCTACGAGCAGTACTTC. This codes for CSALKAGTTYEQYF.

This clonotype was found a few times. The rearrangement uses TRBV6-5 and TRBJ2-5; 8 positions match TRBD2. This CDR3 contains 17 residues. V lost 0 bases and J lost 1; bases outside the gene matches: 7. CDR1 and CDR2 from the germline V gene are MNHEY and SVGAGI. The CDR3 coding sequence is TGTGCCAGCAGTTACTCCCCCCGGCTAGCGGGCCAAGAGACCCAGTACTTC. This gives the protein CASSYSPRLAGQETQYF.

The V call is TRBV12-3 or TRBV12-4, the J call TRBJ2-5, with D possibly called TRBD1 or TRBD2 (5 bases each). V lost 6 bases and J 3 bases, leaving 11 bases between the germline ends. The CDR3 loop spans 13 amino acids. The CDR3 DNA follows: TGTGCCAGCAGGGCCGGGACGGAAGAGACCCAGTACTTC. Amino acid sequence: CASRAGTEETQYF.

Many counts were recorded for this clonotype. CDR3 sequence (DNA): TGTGCCAGCTCTACGGTGGAGACTGAAGCTTTCTTT. Amino acids: CASSTVETEAFF. This rearrangement joins TRBV18 to TRBJ1-1; no clear D. Trimming pared 6 bases from V and 5 bases from J, leaving 10 bases between. CDR1 is KGHSH, CDR2 LQKENI, per germline. This CDR3 is built from 12 residues.

In this sample, this clonotype turned up a few times. The gene calls are TRBV4-3 and TRBJ2-5; TRBD1 matches at 11 bases. Germline V gene data show CDR1 as LGHNA and CDR2 as YSLEER. Trimming at V came to 4 bases and at J to 4 bases, leaving 8 bases not matched to a gene. The CDR3 loop spans 16 amino acids. CDR3 loop: CASSPNLGTGGETQYF. The CDR3 nucleotides read TGCGCCAGCAGCCCAAACCTCGGGACAGGGGGAGAGACCCAGTACTTC.

On this clonotype itself: The junction departs from the called germline gene at one end, perhaps through a read error. The rearrangement joins TRBV27 to TRBJ2-7; TRBD1 matches at 10 bases. The CDR3 totals 16 residues. Germline CDR1 reads MNHEY; CDR2 reads SMNVEV (reference sequence). CDR3 in DNA: TGTACCAGCAGTTCCCTAACCGGGACAGGGGCCTTCGAACAGTACTTC. Amino acid sequence: CTSSSLTGTGAFEQYF.

This clonotype was found once. A much larger clone lies one base from this, so it may be a read error. This is likely a read error, given that the CDR3 carries no conserved phenylalanine or tryptophan at its end. This chain connects TRBV30 to TRBJ1-1; D might be TRBD1 (6 bases). The germline V gene has CDR1 GTSNPN and CDR2 SVGIG (reference sequence). The V end was cut by 1 base, the J end by 11 bases, with 17 bases between. The CDR3 spans 13 residues. In DNA form, the CDR3 reads TGTGCCTGGAGTGGGGGACAAAGTCGAAGCGCTTTCCTT. This encodes CAWSGGQSRSAFL.

The chain carries TRBV10-3 and TRBJ1-5, with a weak D call TRBD1 (5 bases). The CDR3 loop spans 14 amino acids. Between the trimmed V and J ends, which lost 5 bases and 3 bases, there was a span of 11 bases. In germline, CDR1 is ENHRY, CDR2 SYGVKD. In DNA, the CDR3 is TGTGCCATCAGTATGGAGGGGATCAATCAGCCCCAGCATTTT. It specifies CAISMEGINQPQHF.

This clonotype has a count of ten or more. V usage is TRBV5-1 and J usage is TRBJ1-1, with a weak D call TRBD1 (6 bases). There are 16 residues in the CDR3. Per germline, CDR1 SGHRS and CDR2 YFSETQ. V shed 1 base and J shed 4 bases, with 17 bases lying between them. CDR3 coding DNA: TGCGCCAGCAGCTTGTGGGGCCACAGGGAGGCCACTGAAGCTTTCTTT. Amino acid sequence: CASSLWGHREATEAFF.

This clonotype appeared many times. The chain is built from TRBV7-6 and TRBJ2-5, with D possibly being TRBD1 (5 bases). Germline-derived CDR1 and CDR2 are SGHVS and FNYEAQ. The CDR3 extends over 16 amino acids. Trimming shortened V by 1 base and J by 5 bases, and 17 bases separated the two germline ends. This chain's CDR3 is CASSLDLKGLEETQYF. The CDR3 region has the DNA TGTGCCAGCAGCTTAGATTTAAAGGGGTTGGAGGAGACCCAGTACTTC.

The chain uses TRBV7-2 and TRBJ2-3, with 13 bases identical to TRBD2. The V gene end was trimmed by 5 bases and the J gene end by 4 bases; junction bases not matched to a gene: 3. CDR1 and CDR2 (germline): SGHTA, FQGNSA. This CDR3 spans 15 amino acids. The CDR3 spells CASSSGLAGADTQYF. CDR3 sequence (DNA): TGTGCCAGCAGCAGTGGACTAGCGGGAGCAGATACGCAGTATTTT. Together with reference TRBV7-2 and TRBJ2-3, the CDR3 gives the full variable domain: GAGVSQSPSNKVTEKGKDVELRCDPISGHTALYWYRQSLGQGLEFLIYFQGNSAPDKSGLPSDRFSAERTGGSVSTLTIQRTQQEDSAVYLCASSSGLAGADTQYFGPGTRLTVL.

A few counts support this clonotype. Just one base apart from a much larger clone, this may be a read error. CDR3 sequence (DNA): TGTGCCAGCAGTCGGGGATTGGCAGCCGGGACTAACTATGGCTACACCTTC. This encodes CASSRGLAAGTNYGYTF. The chain uses TRBV28 and TRBJ1-2; unclear D gene. This CDR3 is built from 17 residues. The germline CDR1 and CDR2 sequences are MDHEN and SYDVKM. Trimming cost V 5 bases and J 0 bases, with 19 bases left between them.

The rearrangement uses TRBV9 and TRBJ1-1, with a possible D match to TRBD1 (6 bases). The CDR3 consists of 15 residues. Trimming left V 4 bases short and J 2 bases short, with 15 bases between. Per the germline V gene, CDR1 is SGDLS and CDR2 is YYNGEE. The CDR3 bases are TGTGCCAGCAGCTTCCTGGACAGTCCTAACACTGAAGCTTTCTTT. It is translated as CASSFLDSPNTEAFF. Combining the CDR3 with reference TRBV9 and TRBJ1-1 gives the whole variable domain DSGVTQTPKHLITATGQRVTLRCSPRSGDLSVYWYQQSLDQGLQFLIQYYNGEERAKGNILERFSAQQFPDLHSELNLSSLELGDSALYFCASSFLDSPNTEAFFGQGTRLTVV.

This clonotype has a count of ten or more. The genes are TRBV28 and TRBJ2-7; tentatively, D is TRBD1 or TRBD2 (5 bases each). Germline CDR1 reads MDHEN; CDR2 reads SYDVKM. The CDR3 has 14 amino acids. Trimming cost V 5 bases and J 1 base, with 12 bases left between them. CDR3 region: CASSRQGESYEQYF. Written as DNA, the CDR3 is TGTGCCAGCAGTAGGCAGGGAGAATCCTACGAGCAGTACTTC. The complete variable domain, with remaining parts taken from reference TRBV28 and TRBJ2-7, reads DVKVTQSSRYLVKRTGEKVFLECVQDMDHENMFWYRQDPGLGLRLIYFSYDVKMKEKGDIPEGYSVSREKKERFSLILESASTNQTSMYLCASSRQGESYEQYFGPGTRLTVT.

This clonotype was observed at least ten times. The rearrangement links TRBV28 to TRBJ2-7; D possibly corresponds to TRBD2 (6 bases). Trimming left V 10 bases short and J 2 bases short, with 12 bases between. Germline CDR1 MDHEN, CDR2 SYDVKM. This CDR3 spans 12 amino acids. This CDR3 is CATRDFAYEQYF. The CDR3 region has the DNA TGTGCCACCCGGGACTTCGCCTACGAGCAGTACTTC.

With respect to this clonotype: One junction end disagrees with the germline gene, perhaps due to a read error. The chain couples TRBV6-1 to TRBJ1-3; 12 nucleotides align to TRBD1. This CDR3 is 17 amino acids long. Per germline, CDR1 MNHNS and CDR2 SASEGT. The CDR3 nucleotides are TGTGCCAGCAGTCGACCGGGACAGGGGGCGTCTGAAAACACCATATATTTT. Residues: CASSRPGQGASENTIYF.

This clonotype was seen ten or more times. The V and J genes are TRBV27 and TRBJ2-5, with TRBD1 identical over 10 bases. This CDR3 comprises 15 residues. J was trimmed by 5 bases and V by 5 bases; bases with no gene match: 8. CDR1 is MNHEY and CDR2 is SMNVEV in the germline V gene (reference sequence). The CDR3, as DNA: TGTGCCAGCAGTCCCGGGACAGGGGTGGAGGAGACCCAGTACTTC. Encoded protein: CASSPGTGVEETQYF.

This clonotype was seen many times. The chain has TRBV28 and TRBJ1-1; no reliable D call. V gave up 2 bases and J gave up 1 base, with 14 bases separating them. CDR1 and CDR2 (germline): MDHEN, SYDVKM. The CDR3 is made up of 16 amino acids. The CDR3 reads CASSLITLTKNTEAFF. The CDR3 coding sequence is TGTGCCAGCAGTTTAATTACCCTCACTAAGAACACTGAAGCTTTCTTT. The complete variable domain, with remaining parts taken from reference TRBV28 and TRBJ1-1, reads DVKVTQSSRYLVKRTGEKVFLECVQDMDHENMFWYRQDPGLGLRLIYFSYDVKMKEKGDIPEGYSVSREKKERFSLILESASTNQTSMYLCASSLITLTKNTEAFFGQGTRLTVV.